This entry features one T cell receptor beta chain sequence. Clinical histories supplied by participants themselves formed the basis of cohort assignment. These data are taken from a study of blood T cell repertoires in COVID-19. Study at large: T cells, B-cell-depleted T cells, or PBMCs provided the cDNA or gDNA that served as material.

CDR1 LNHDA and CDR2 SQIVND come from the germline V gene (reference sequence). The CDR3 covers 13 residues. Deletions cut 2 bases from V and 1 base from J, with 2 bases between. Per the original methods: Amplified reference gene primers provided the basis for estimating nucleated cell counts. Here immunoSEQ multiplex PCR was the method, and the copy in TCRdb shows in-frame clones only, minus some. V, J and clone size were drawn from that table, and D and trimming were deduced from the DNA. In the table there are 230,000 or so clones, about 86% of which are singletons. Material: PBMCs or T cells enriched from blood (not recorded which). The clonotype comes from a woman aged 50 to 65 with acute COVID-19. The rearrangement uses TRBV19 and TRBJ2-2, with D unresolved. The CDR3 is CASSILNTGELFF. The DNA of the CDR3 is TGTGCCAGTAGTATACTGAACACCGGGGAGCTGTTTTTT.